Shown below are 29 T cell receptor beta chains from a single sample sequenced in a study of blood T cell repertoires in COVID-19. The data were produced by immunoSEQ multiplex PCR, yet TCRdb's version contains in-frame clones alone and is incomplete. The sample carries 40,000 to 45,000 clones, around 70% recorded once. Specimen: peripheral blood. The receptors shown here come from an elderly man with acute or convalescent COVID-19.

The chain carries TRBV7-2 and TRBJ2-7; 11 bases align to TRBD2. This CDR3 has 15 residues. Unmatched junction bases numbered 7, after V lost 4 bases and J lost 5 bases. Germline V gene data show CDR1 as SGHTA and CDR2 as FQGNSA. The CDR3 sequence: CASSSLAGGPDEQYF. The CDR3 nucleotides read TGTGCCAGCAGCTCGTTAGCGGGAGGGCCGGACGAGCAGTACTTC.

The chain links TRBV6-4 to TRBJ1-2, with 11 bases matching TRBD1. The CDR3 contains 15 residues. After removal of 3 bases from V and 5 bases from J, the junction contained 5 bases not matched to a gene. Germline V gene sequence: CDR1 MRHNA, CDR2 SNTAGT. As DNA, the CDR3 is TGTGCCAGCAGTGAGACCGGGACAGGGGGTTATGGCTACACCTTC. Translation: CASSETGTGGYGYTF.

This chain joins TRBV29-1 and TRBJ1-6; 7 bases are shared with TRBD1. The CDR3 is made up of 13 amino acids. V shed 5 bases, J shed 7 bases, and the junction held 5 bases outside the gene matches. CDR1 and CDR2 (germline): SQVTM, ANQGSEA. The CDR3 loop is CSVRQGWNSPLHF. The CDR3 nucleotides are TGCAGCGTTCGACAGGGTTGGAATTCACCCCTCCACTTT.

The J gene is TRBJ1-2, the V gene TRBV7-9, with 9 bases matching TRBD1. The CDR3 contains 13 residues. Germline V gene lookup returns CDR1 SEHNR and CDR2 FQNEAQ (reference sequence). V lost 4 bases to trimming and J lost 8 bases; unmatched junction nucleotides: 5. Here the CDR3 reads CASSYNRGHGYTF. CDR3 sequence (DNA): TGTGCCAGCAGCTATAACAGGGGGCACGGCTACACCTTC.

The gene calls are TRBV25-1 and TRBJ2-1, with D perhaps matching TRBD2 (6 bases). The CDR3 runs 15 residues. The germline V gene has CDR1 MGHDK and CDR2 SYGVNS. The ends were cut back, 3 bases at V and 2 bases at J, with 11 bases in the middle. This CDR3 is CASSEGGGTYNEQFF. CDR3 in DNA: TGTGCCAGCAGTGAGGGTGGGGGGACCTACAATGAGCAGTTCTTC.

V is TRBV7-4 and J is TRBJ1-4; 10 bases fit TRBD1. Germline-derived CDR1 and CDR2 are SGHVT and SQSDAQ. This CDR3 is built from 16 residues. With V trimmed by 5 bases and J by 4 bases, 7 bases remained unmatched. CDR3 sequence: CASSLYGDRGNEKLFF. CDR3 sequence (DNA): TGTGCCAGCAGCCTTTACGGGGACAGGGGTAATGAAAAACTGTTTTTT.

This clone was seen only a few times. Additional DNA sequences in this sample encode the identical CDR3. The V and J genes are TRBV5-8 and TRBJ1-2; perhaps TRBD1 as D (6 bases). Germline assignment: CDR1 SGHTS and CDR2 YDEGEE. The V and J ends lost 4 bases and 4 bases respectively, with 11 bases between them. This CDR3 spans 13 amino acids. CDR3 residues: CASSEGRGYGYTF. The CDR3 DNA sequence: TGTGCCAGCAGCGAGGGCAGGGGCTATGGCTACACCTTC.

J is TRBJ2-2 and V is TRBV6-4, with D uncertain. The CDR3 totals 14 residues. The germline V gene has CDR1 MRHNA and CDR2 SNTAGT. Trimming removed 8 bases at V and 1 base at J, with 11 bases between. The CDR3 DNA sequence: TGTGCCAGCCAGGCAGCCTGGAACACCGGGGAGCTGTTTTTT. It is translated as CASQAAWNTGELFF.

The chain couples TRBV9 to TRBJ2-7, with 12 nucleotides matching TRBD1. Germline CDR1 reads SGDLS; CDR2 reads YYNGEE. The CDR3 runs 14 residues. V lost 7 bases and J lost 5; bases outside the gene matches: 7. CDR3 DNA: TGTGCCAGCGGAGGGGGACAGGGGGCCCACGAGCAGTACTTC. It is translated as CASGGGQGAHEQYF.

The chain recombines TRBV11-2 with TRBJ2-1, with a weak D call TRBD2 (5 bases). The V and J ends lost 2 bases and 7 bases respectively, with 9 bases between them. The CDR3 spans 13 residues. Germline CDR1 and CDR2: SGHAT and FQNNGV. The CDR3 is CASSLPGGNEQFF. The DNA for the CDR3 is TGTGCCAGCAGCTTACCCGGCGGGAATGAGCAGTTCTTC. The full variable domain, completed using reference TRBV11-2 and TRBJ2-1, is EAGVAQSPRYKIIEKRQSVAFWCNPISGHATLYWYQQILGQGPKLLIQFQNNGVVDDSQLPKDRFSAERLKGVDSTLKIQPAKLEDSAVYLCASSLPGGNEQFFGPGTRLTVL.

The rearrangement joins TRBV6-5 to TRBJ2-2, with D hard to call. Trimming removed 0 bases at V and 5 bases at J, with 4 bases between. CDR1 MNHEY and CDR2 SVGAGI come from the germline V gene. The CDR3 is 13 residues long. CDR3 sequence: CASSYSRTGELFF. The CDR3 region has the DNA TGTGCCAGCAGTTACTCGAGAACCGGGGAGCTGTTTTTT.

The chain couples TRBV7-6 to TRBJ2-4; 7 bases are shared with TRBD2. The CDR3 extends over 15 amino acids. The junction had 11 bases not matched to a gene; V was cut back by 5 bases and J by 7 bases. Germline V gives CDR1 SGHVS, CDR2 FNYEAQ. The CDR3 protein is CASSVSLGGGNIQYF. In nucleotides, the CDR3 is TGTGCCAGCAGCGTATCCCTGGGGGGGGGTAACATTCAGTACTTC.

This clone was found once. This sequence joins TRBV28 and TRBJ2-7; D gene ambiguous. The V end was cut by 3 bases, the J end by 0 bases, with 15 bases between. This CDR3 has 16 amino acids. Germline loops: CDR1 MDHEN, CDR2 SYDVKM. The CDR3 spells CASSFIRGRSSYEQYF. The CDR3 bases are TGTGCCAGCAGTTTCATTCGCGGTAGGAGCTCCTACGAGCAGTACTTC.

The chain joins TRBV15 to TRBJ1-2; D is unresolved. The CDR3 covers 14 residues. The V end lost 0 bases, the J end lost 5 bases, and 10 bases lay between the germline ends. From germline, CDR1 is LNHNV and CDR2 YYDKDF (reference sequence). The CDR3 loop is CATSREAGYYGYTF. DNA for the CDR3: TGTGCCACCAGCAGAGAAGCAGGATATTATGGCTACACCTTC.

The genes are TRBV14 and TRBJ2-1; D unresolved. The CDR3 covers 13 residues. Per germline, CDR1 SGHDN and CDR2 FVKESK. V was pared by 0 bases and J by 15 bases, with 15 bases between. The DNA for the CDR3 is TGTGCCAGCAGCCAAGATTTGGCCCAGGTTCCGTTCTTC. It codes for CASSQDLAQVPFF.

The gene calls are TRBV10-3 and TRBJ2-5; 7 nucleotides line up with TRBD2. With V trimmed by 6 bases and J by 5 bases, 9 bases remained unmatched. The V gene's germline CDR1 is ENHRY and CDR2 SYGVKD. This CDR3 contains 14 residues. CDR3: CAISVPGGDETQYF. The CDR3 coding sequence is TGTGCCATCAGCGTGCCTGGGGGGGATGAGACCCAGTACTTC.

The chain joins TRBV7-2 to TRBJ1-3, with D possibly being TRBD1 (6 bases). The V and J ends lost 3 bases and 3 bases respectively, with 12 bases between them. CDR1 and CDR2 (germline): SGHTA, FQGNSA. The CDR3 length is 15 residues. This chain's CDR3 is CASSLGGAGGNTIYF. CDR3 coding DNA: TGTGCCAGCAGCTTGGGGGGGGCAGGTGGAAACACCATATATTTT.

The chain combines TRBV7-2 with TRBJ2-3, with 8 positions matching TRBD2. The CDR3 contains 16 residues. V was pared by 6 bases and J by 2 bases, with 10 bases of the junction left unmatched. Germline assignment: CDR1 SGHTA and CDR2 FQGNSA. CDR3 amino acids: CASSKSSGSNTDTQYF. In DNA form, the CDR3 reads TGTGCCAGCAGTAAATCCAGCGGGAGTAACACAGATACGCAGTATTTT.

This clone has a single count. This chain uses TRBV9 with TRBJ2-1; possible D gene TRBD2, 6 bases. This CDR3 has 15 amino acids. The germline V gene has CDR1 SGDLS and CDR2 YYNGEE. V was cut by 3 bases and J by 3 bases, with 13 bases left in between. CDR3 coding DNA: TGTGCCAGCAGCGGGCCTAGCGTACTCTACAATGAGCAGTTCTTC. Its protein product is CASSGPSVLYNEQFF. Drawing the rest from reference TRBV9 and TRBJ2-1, the complete variable domain is DSGVTQTPKHLITATGQRVTLRCSPRSGDLSVYWYQQSLDQGLQFLIQYYNGEERAKGNILERFSAQQFPDLHSELNLSSLELGDSALYFCASSGPSVLYNEQFFGPGTRLTVL.

This clone was detected ten times or more. The chain is built from TRBV11-2 and TRBJ1-3, with 7 bases fitting TRBD1. Germline CDR1 reads SGHAT; CDR2 reads FQNNGV. J gave up 1 base and V 5 bases, and 8 bases lay outside the gene matches. This CDR3 contains 16 residues. CDR3 residues: CASSQGQAMSGNTIYF. As DNA, the CDR3 is TGTGCCAGCAGCCAAGGACAGGCAATGTCTGGAAACACCATATATTTT.

The chain has TRBV18 and TRBJ1-2; D call uncertain. CDR1 KGHSH and CDR2 LQKENI come from the germline V gene. CDR3 size: 13 residues. V was pared by 8 bases and J by 2 bases, with 12 bases between. DNA of the CDR3: TGTGCCAGCGCCCGAGGCAAGAACTATGGCTACACCTTC. It translates to CASARGKNYGYTF.

The genes are TRBV11-3 and TRBJ2-3, with a tentative D call TRBD2 (5 bases). V was pared by 3 bases and J by 5 bases, with 6 bases between. CDR1 is SGHNT and CDR2 is YENEEA in the germline V gene. The CDR3 totals 12 residues. The CDR3 spells CASSFRGDTQYF. CDR3 sequence (DNA): TGTGCCAGCAGCTTCCGGGGAGATACGCAGTATTTT.

The rearrangement links TRBV7-9 to TRBJ1-1; 7 bases are shared with TRBD1. This CDR3 is 13 amino acids long. Germline V gene data show CDR1 as SEHNR and CDR2 as FQNEAQ (reference sequence). V shed 5 bases, J shed 5 bases, and the junction held 5 bases outside the gene matches. The CDR3 nucleotides read TGTGCCAGCAGCCCTTCAGGGGGAACTGAAGCTTTCTTT. Translated: CASSPSGGTEAFF.

With respect to this clone: Other DNA sequences of this sample code for an identical CDR3. The V gene is TRBV3-1 (or the pseudogene TRBV3-2), the J gene TRBJ2-2, with 13 bases fitting TRBD2. Germline V gene sequence: CDR1 LGHDT, CDR2 YNNKEL (reference sequence). The length of the CDR3 is 17 residues. V trimming: 1 base; J trimming: 2 bases; junction bases outside the gene matches: 1. The CDR3 sequence is CASSQAGLAGNTGELFF. The CDR3 coding sequence is TGTGCCAGCAGCCAAGCGGGACTAGCGGGAAACACCGGGGAGCTGTTTTTT.

J is TRBJ2-3 and V is TRBV7-9; 9 bases line up with TRBD1. From germline, CDR1 is SEHNR and CDR2 FQNEAQ (reference sequence). CDR3 size: 16 residues. Germline trimming cut 3 bases from V and 6 bases from J; bases unmatched to any gene: 10. CDR3 DNA sequence: TGTGCCAGCAGCTTCAGGGACAGGGTCGTCCTGGATACGCAGTATTTT. Amino acids: CASSFRDRVVLDTQYF.

The chain employs TRBV6-4 and TRBJ2-3; 7 bases are shared with TRBD2. The trim removed 2 bases at V and 6 bases at J, leaving 2 bases unmatched. The CDR3 spans 13 residues. Per the germline V gene, CDR1 is MRHNA and CDR2 is SNTAGT. CDR3 residues: CASSDLGGDTQYF. In DNA form, the CDR3 reads TGTGCCAGCAGTGACCTCGGGGGGGATACGCAGTATTTT.

This clone was found once. The chain employs TRBV7-2 and TRBJ1-2; D possibly corresponds to TRBD1 (5 bases). This CDR3 contains 13 residues. Germline V gives CDR1 SGHTA, CDR2 FQGNSA. Trimming pared 8 bases from V and 0 bases from J, leaving 10 bases between. CDR3 amino acids: CASGGAANYGYTF. Written as DNA, the CDR3 is TGTGCCAGCGGAGGGGCAGCTAACTATGGCTACACCTTC. The entire variable domain, with the rest obtained from reference TRBV7-2 and TRBJ1-2, is as follows: GAGVSQSPSNKVTEKGKDVELRCDPISGHTALYWYRQSLGQGLEFLIYFQGNSAPDKSGLPSDRFSAERTGGSVSTLTIQRTQQEDSAVYLCASGGAANYGYTFGSGTRLTVV.

This chain connects TRBV4-3 to TRBJ2-7; D perhaps matches TRBD2 (5 bases). V shed 1 base and J shed 7 bases, with 11 bases lying between them. Germline V gene lookup returns CDR1 LGHNA and CDR2 YSLEER. CDR3 length: 13 amino acids. CDR3 region: CASSQARADEQYF. The CDR3 DNA follows: TGCGCCAGCAGCCAAGCTAGAGCGGATGAGCAGTACTTC.

This clone has only a few counts. The genes are TRBV29-1 and TRBJ2-7, with TRBD2 identical over 12 bases. V was clipped by 5 bases and J by 2 bases; unmatched bases: 7. CDR1 is SQVTM and CDR2 is ANQGSEA in the germline V gene. CDR3 size: 15 residues. The CDR3 reads CSVSGLAGSTYEQYF. CDR3 coding DNA: TGCAGCGTTTCTGGACTAGCGGGGTCCACCTACGAGCAGTACTTC.